Following are 5 T cell receptor beta chains from one sample sequenced in a study of T-cell memory formation after mild COVID-19. From the 5' RACE reads, TCRdb called clonotypes with MiXCR, one entry per CDR3 protein. The sample has under 600,000 distinct CDR3 sequences; 20% to 25% are singletons. Sequencing input: PBMCs or a T cell subset sorted from them (not recorded which). All receptors come from an adult woman who had mild COVID-19 (a few samples of this study predate the infection). Cell type and time point are not known.

This clonotype was seen more than once but under ten times. V and J are TRBV4-3 and TRBJ1-4; 7 positions match TRBD1. The V and J ends lost 4 bases and 5 bases, in that order; junction bases with no gene match: 7. The CDR3 is 15 residues long. Germline V gene data show CDR1 as LGHNA and CDR2 as YSLEER. The CDR3 sequence: CASSPRQGRNEKLFF. The CDR3 nucleotides read TGCGCCAGCAGCCCTAGACAGGGTAGGAATGAAAAACTGTTTTTT.

This clonotype was seen only a few times. J is TRBJ2-1 and V is TRBV20-1; D gene ambiguous. The ends were cut back, 6 bases at V and 6 bases at J, with 18 bases in the middle. Germline V lookup: CDR1 DFQATT, CDR2 SNEGSKA (reference sequence). This CDR3 comprises 14 residues. The chain's CDR3 is CSAPNQQGPNEQFF. Written as DNA, the CDR3 is TGCAGTGCCCCGAACCAGCAAGGGCCCAATGAGCAGTTCTTC.

This clonotype showed up just a few times. J is TRBJ1-4 and V is TRBV12-3 or TRBV12-4; D is perhaps TRBD1 (6 bases). This CDR3 contains 15 residues. Trimming took 2 bases from V and 0 from J, leaving 7 bases between them. The DNA of the CDR3 is TGTGCCAGCAGTTTACAGGGGACAACTAATGAAAAACTGTTTTTT. Protein: CASSLQGTTNEKLFF.

The CDR3 sequence is CASSLVRTGVNEQFF. For the CDR3, the DNA is TGTGCCAGCAGCTTAGTCCGGACAGGGGTAAATGAGCAGTTCTTC. The chain employs TRBV11-2 and TRBJ2-1, with 9 bases matching TRBD1. The V and J ends lost 1 base and 7 bases, in that order; junction bases with no gene match: 5. This CDR3 spans 15 amino acids. Germline assignment: CDR1 SGHAT and CDR2 FQNNGV.

This clonotype has a count of ten or more. The V gene is TRBV7-2, the J gene TRBJ2-3, with D hard to call. Germline CDR1 is SGHTA and CDR2 is FQGNSA. This CDR3 comprises 16 residues. V lost 4 bases and J lost 0, with 14 bases in between. The CDR3 sequence is CASSSVGGRSTDTQYF. CDR3 nucleotides: TGTGCCAGCAGCTCCGTTGGCGGCAGAAGCACAGATACGCAGTATTTT.